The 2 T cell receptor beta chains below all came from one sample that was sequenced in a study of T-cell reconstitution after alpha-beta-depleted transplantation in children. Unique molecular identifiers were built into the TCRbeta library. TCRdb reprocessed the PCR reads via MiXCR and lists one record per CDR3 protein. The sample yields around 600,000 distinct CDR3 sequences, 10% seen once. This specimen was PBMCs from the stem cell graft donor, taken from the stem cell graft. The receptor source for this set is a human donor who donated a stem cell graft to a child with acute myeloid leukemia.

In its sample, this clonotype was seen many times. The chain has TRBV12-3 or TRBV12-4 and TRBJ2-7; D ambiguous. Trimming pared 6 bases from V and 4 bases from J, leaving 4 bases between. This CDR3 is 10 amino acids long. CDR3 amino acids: CASSHYEQYF. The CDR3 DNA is TGTGCCAGCAGCCATTACGAGCAGTACTTC.

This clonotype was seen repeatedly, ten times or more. The CDR3 DNA follows: TGTGCCAGCAGCTTAGCCGTGGCTGGAACCTACGAGCAGTACTTC. Protein sequence: CASSLAVAGTYEQYF. The V and J genes are TRBV7-2 and TRBJ2-7, with D unresolved. V dropped 0 bases and J dropped 2 bases, with 11 bases sitting between them. The germline V gene encodes CDR1 SGHTA and CDR2 FQGNSA. CDR3 length equals 15 residues. Full variable domain (outside the CDR3, taken from reference TRBV7-2 and TRBJ2-7): GAGVSQSPSNKVTEKGKDVELRCDPISGHTALYWYRQSLGQGLEFLIYFQGNSAPDKSGLPSDRFSAERTGGSVSTLTIQRTQQEDSAVYLCASSLAVAGTYEQYFGPGTRLTVT.